This T cell receptor (beta chain) came from a study of cytomegalovirus exposure and HLA in healthy donors. The donors were members of the validation cohort, which comprised 120 subjects and was separate from the first cohort of 600 to 850 subjects. As concerns this clone: Its antigen is unknown.

TCRdb keeps only in-frame clones here, not all; method: immunoSEQ multiplex PCR. The table includes more than 250,000 clones, 80% to 95% detected once. Study-wide results and limits: The authors listed approximately 150 TCR beta chains as cytomegalovirus-associated. Reports indicated that the classifier achieved high specificity and sensitivity in diagnosing cytomegalovirus status.

Germline V CDR1 and CDR2: SNHLY, FYNNEI. The CDR3 length is 15 residues. After removal of 0 bases from V and 6 bases from J, the junction contained 5 bases not matched to a gene. This clonotype was obtained from a woman aged 25 to 45 in good health and CMV-seronegative. The chain couples TRBV2 to TRBJ1-5, with TRBD1 matching over 7 bases. Specimen: PBMCs. The CDR3 sequence is CASSEAEGAGQPQHF. DNA for the CDR3: TGTGCCAGCAGTGAAGCAGAGGGGGCCGGTCAGCCCCAGCATTTT. The full variable domain, rest sourced from reference TRBV2 and TRBJ1-5, is EPEVTQTPSHQVTQMGQEVILRCVPISNHLYFYWYRQILGQKVEFLVSFYNNEISEKSEIFDDQFSVERPDGSNFTLKIRSTKLEDSAMYFCASSEAEGAGQPQHFGDGTRLSIL.